This passage covers 5 T cell receptor beta chains from one sample sequenced in a study of shared clonotypes between healthy human individuals. The table came from immunoSEQ multiplex PCR; TCRdb's copy has only in-frame clones and leaves some out. In the table there are approximately 2,000,000 clones, 93% of which are singletons. Positively selected for CCR7, the CD45RO-negative cells used as naive CD8 cells excluded terminally differentiated effector memory CD45RA+ cells. The sequenced material came from naive CD8+ T cells from PBMCs. These receptor sequences come from a man aged 18 to 30 in good health. Some clones in this sample may be carry-over from other donors' samples.

The genes are TRBV9 and TRBJ2-1, with D possibly matching TRBD2 (5 bases). CDR1 is SGDLS, CDR2 YYNGEE, per germline. V lost 4 bases and J 4 bases, leaving 12 bases between the germline ends. The CDR3 has 14 residues. The CDR3 nucleotides read TGTGCCAGCAGCCCCAACGGCGGGTACAATGAGCAGTTCTTC. It encodes CASSPNGGYNEQFF.

This chain uses TRBV7-8 with TRBJ2-5; 14 bases match TRBD2. After removal of 0 bases from V and 4 bases from J, the junction contained 10 bases not matched to a gene. This CDR3 contains 19 residues. Germline V lookup: CDR1 SGHVS, CDR2 FQNEAQ. The CDR3 spells CASSLAPGTSGSGAETQYF. The CDR3 region has the DNA TGTGCCAGCAGCTTAGCGCCCGGGACTAGCGGGAGTGGGGCAGAGACCCAGTACTTC.

This clone showed up just a few times. Within the sample, other DNA sequences also encode this same CDR3. The chain recombines TRBV11-2 with TRBJ2-7, with D unresolved. CDR3 size: 12 residues. Trimming removed 5 bases at V and 0 bases at J, with 5 bases between. Germline CDR1 reads SGHAT; CDR2 reads FQNNGV. The CDR3 reads CASSHSSYEQYF. Written as DNA, the CDR3 is TGTGCCAGCAGCCATAGCTCCTACGAGCAGTACTTC.

This clone turned up a few times. This rearrangement joins TRBV2 to TRBJ1-5; D uncertain. Germline loops: CDR1 SNHLY, CDR2 FYNNEI. The CDR3 has 15 residues. Trimming took off 3 bases at V and 1 base at J, with 10 bases between the two ends. The CDR3 protein is CASSEGRNSNQPQHF. CDR3 bases: TGTGCCAGCAGTGAGGGCAGGAACAGCAATCAGCCCCAGCATTTT.

This CDR3 reads CATKGRDSYEQYF. The CDR3 nucleotides read TGTGCCACGAAGGGCAGGGACTCCTACGAGCAGTACTTC. This chain uses TRBV2 with TRBJ2-7, with a tentative D call TRBD1 (5 bases). With 10 bases removed from V and 0 bases from J, the gap between germline ends came to 13 bases. CDR1 and CDR2 (germline): SNHLY, FYNNEI. CDR3 length equals 13 residues. Together with reference TRBV2 and TRBJ2-7, the CDR3 gives the full variable domain: EPEVTQTPSHQVTQMGQEVILRCVPISNHLYFYWYRQILGQKVEFLVSFYNNEISEKSEIFDDQFSVERPDGSNFTLKIRSTKLEDSAMYFCATKGRDSYEQYFGPGTRLTVT.